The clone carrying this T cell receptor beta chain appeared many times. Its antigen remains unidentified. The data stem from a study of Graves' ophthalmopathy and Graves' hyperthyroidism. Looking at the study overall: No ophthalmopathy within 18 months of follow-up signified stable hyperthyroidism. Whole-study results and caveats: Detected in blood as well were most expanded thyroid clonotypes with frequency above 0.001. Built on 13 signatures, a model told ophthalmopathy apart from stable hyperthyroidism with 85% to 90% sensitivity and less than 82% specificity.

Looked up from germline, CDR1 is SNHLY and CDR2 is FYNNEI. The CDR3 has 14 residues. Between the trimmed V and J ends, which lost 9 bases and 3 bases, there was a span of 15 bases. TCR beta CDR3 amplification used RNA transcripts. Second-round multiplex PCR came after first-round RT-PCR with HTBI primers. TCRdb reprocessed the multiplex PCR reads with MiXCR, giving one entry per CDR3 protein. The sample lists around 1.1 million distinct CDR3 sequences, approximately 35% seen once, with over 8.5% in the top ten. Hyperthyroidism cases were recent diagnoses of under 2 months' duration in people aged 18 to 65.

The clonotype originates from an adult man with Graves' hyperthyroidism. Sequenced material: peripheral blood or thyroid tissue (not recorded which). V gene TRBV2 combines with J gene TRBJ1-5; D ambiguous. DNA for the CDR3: TGTGCCAGTACCCTAACCCAACCCAATCAGCCCCAGCATTTT. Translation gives CASTLTQPNQPQHF.